The 15 T cell receptor beta chains given below trace back to one sample, sequenced in a study of response to subunit inactivated influenza vaccine. TCRdb analysed the RT-PCR reads with MiXCR anew, one entry per CDR3 protein. Of about 780,000 distinct CDR3 sequences in the sample, less than 20% are singletons; the top ten hold about a tenth. The source was PBMCs from blood, collected roughly 5 days after vaccination. All receptors derive from a man aged 50 to 60 who received an inactivated influenza vaccine.

Worth noting for this clonotype: A read error may be the cause here, since a much bigger clone is one base away. The rearrangement uses TRBV6-1 and TRBJ2-7, with D uncertain. The germline CDR1 and CDR2 sequences are MNHNS and SASEGT. The germline V and J ends were trimmed by 8 bases and 5 bases, with 16 bases remaining between them. The CDR3 is 13 amino acids. CDR3: CASSKGRIDEQYF. The DNA for the CDR3 is TGTGCCAGCTCCAAGGGCAGGATAGACGAGCAGTACTTC.

The chain couples TRBV7-9 to TRBJ1-2; D uncertain. Between the trimmed V and J ends, which lost 5 bases and 4 bases, there was a span of 14 bases. Germline CDR1 SEHNR, CDR2 FQNEAQ (reference sequence). The CDR3 has 14 residues. The CDR3 region has the DNA TGTGCCAGCAGCCAAAGCTCCGTTACCTATGGCTACACCTTC. It codes for CASSQSSVTYGYTF.

This clonotype was recorded many times. The rearrangement joins TRBV4-3 to TRBJ2-5; TRBD1 agrees at 11 bases. Germline trimming cut 6 bases from V and 2 bases from J; bases unmatched to any gene: 2. The length of the CDR3 is 14 residues. The germline CDR1 and CDR2 sequences are LGHNA and YSLEER. In DNA form, the CDR3 reads TGCGCCAGCAGTCGGGACAGGGGGCAAGAGACCCAGTACTTC. Translated, it gives CASSRDRGQETQYF.

The chain employs TRBV20-1 and TRBJ2-1, with D perhaps matching TRBD2 (6 bases). Germline V CDR1 and CDR2: DFQATT, SNEGSKA (reference sequence). The V gene lost 5 bases and the J gene lost 6 bases, with 20 bases spanning the gap. The CDR3 is 15 amino acids. The CDR3 nucleotides read TGCAGTGCTTCCAGCCCTAGCGAGTTTATCAATGAGCAGTTCTTC. It specifies CSASSPSEFINEQFF.

This clonotype was found a few times. The chain combines TRBV15 with TRBJ1-6; the D gene is possibly TRBD1 (6 bases). Germline values: CDR1 LNHNV, CDR2 YYDKDF (reference sequence). CDR3 size: 15 residues. Deletions cut 0 bases from V and 14 bases from J, with 17 bases between. The CDR3 DNA reads TGTGCCACCAGCAGAGACGGGGCAGGGGCCTTTACCCTCCACTTT. Amino acid sequence: CATSRDGAGAFTLHF. Drawing the rest from reference TRBV15 and TRBJ1-6, the complete variable domain is DAMVIQNPRYQVTQFGKPVTLSCSQTLNHNVMYWYQQKSSQAPKLLFHYYDKDFNNEADTPDNFQSRRPNTSFCFLDIRSPGLGDTAMYLCATSRDGAGAFTLHFGNGTRLTVT.

This clonotype was detected a few times. This sequence joins TRBV7-9 and TRBJ1-1, with D maybe TRBD1 (6 bases). The CDR3 has 15 residues. V dropped 5 bases and J dropped 0 bases, with 13 bases sitting between them. CDR1 and CDR2 (germline): SEHNR, FQNEAQ (reference sequence). The CDR3 DNA follows: TGTGCCAGCAGCCTCGGGACACCCATGAACACTGAAGCTTTCTTT. Its protein product is CASSLGTPMNTEAFF.

The sample holds a few counts of this clonotype. The rearrangement uses TRBV11-2 and TRBJ2-7; 11 bases map to TRBD2. The CDR3 has 14 residues. Germline CDR1 SGHAT, CDR2 FQNNGV. J gave up 6 bases and V 1 base, and 2 bases lay outside the gene matches. CDR3 in DNA: TGTGCCAGCAGCTTAGCGCTAGCGGGAGGCGAGCAGTACTTC. Translation: CASSLALAGGEQYF.

This clonotype came up a few times. The chain joins TRBV5-5 to TRBJ2-7; D may be TRBD1 (5 bases). The CDR3 runs 14 residues. With 4 bases removed from V and 1 base from J, the gap between germline ends came to 12 bases. Germline V lookup: CDR1 SGHKS, CDR2 YYEKEE (reference sequence). The CDR3 DNA sequence: TGTGCCAGCAGCAACTTCCGACAGTCCTACGAGCAGTACTTC. Protein sequence: CASSNFRQSYEQYF.

This clonotype was seen a few times. V is TRBV29-1 and J is TRBJ2-7; 12 positions match TRBD1. Germline V CDR1 and CDR2: SQVTM, ANQGSEA. The CDR3 is 15 residues long. The trim removed 4 bases at V and 7 bases at J, leaving 11 bases unmatched. The CDR3 DNA reads as TGCAGCGTTGTGTTCACGGGACAGGGGGCGAGTGAGCAGTACTTC. Translation gives CSVVFTGQGASEQYF.

The V and J genes are TRBV12-3 or TRBV12-4 and TRBJ2-5, with 11 bases matching TRBD2. Trimming at V came to 3 bases and at J to 5 bases, leaving 8 bases not matched to a gene. The CDR3 length is 16 residues. In DNA form, the CDR3 reads TGTGCCAGCAGTTTTGTAGCGGGAGGGCTGGTCGAGACCCAGTACTTC. Translation gives CASSFVAGGLVETQYF.

This chain connects TRBV6-5 to TRBJ2-7, with TRBD1 identical over 8 bases. The CDR3 has 15 residues. V shed 2 bases, J shed 5 bases, and the junction held 8 bases outside the gene matches. Germline values: CDR1 MNHEY, CDR2 SVGAGI. The CDR3 coding sequence is TGTGCCAGCAGTTACAGCAGGGGGCGTACCCACGAGCAGTACTTC. Its translation is CASSYSRGRTHEQYF.

The chain recombines TRBV6-1 with TRBJ1-3; 12 nucleotides align to TRBD1. CDR1 is MNHNS and CDR2 is SASEGT in the germline V gene. The CDR3 consists of 16 residues. V shed 6 bases, J shed 2 bases, and the junction held 5 bases outside the gene matches. The CDR3 sequence: CASRSGTGGTGNTIYF. The DNA of the CDR3 is TGTGCCAGCAGGTCCGGGACAGGGGGCACTGGAAACACCATATATTTT.

The V and J genes are TRBV12-3 or TRBV12-4 and TRBJ2-1, with TRBD2 matching 9 bases. The CDR3 sequence is 17 residues long. The V and J ends lost 3 bases and 0 bases, in that order; junction bases with no gene match: 6. The CDR3 bases are TGTGCCAGCAGTTTGGAGACTAGCGGCCTCTCCTACAATGAGCAGTTCTTC. Its protein product is CASSLETSGLSYNEQFF.

This sequence joins TRBV28 and TRBJ1-2, with 9 nucleotides matching TRBD1. CDR1 is MDHEN and CDR2 is SYDVKM in the germline V gene. V shed 10 bases and J 0 bases; nucleotides not matched to a gene: 3. This CDR3 is built from 13 residues. CDR3 amino acids: CATWTGANYGYTF. CDR3 bases: TGTGCCACCTGGACAGGGGCTAACTATGGCTACACCTTC.

This clonotype was recorded a few times. This sequence joins TRBV29-1 and TRBJ2-7; 8 nucleotides line up with TRBD2. Germline V lookup: CDR1 SQVTM, CDR2 ANQGSEA. CDR3 size: 13 residues. The V gene end was trimmed by 5 bases and the J gene end by 6 bases; junction bases not matched to a gene: 9. As DNA, the CDR3 is TGCAGCGTTATGAGCGGGAGTGTTACCGAGCAGTACTTC. As protein: CSVMSGSVTEQYF.